A selection of T cell receptor beta chains follows, all from one sample in a study of PD-1 blockade in classical Hodgkin lymphoma. Repertoires were generated with immunoSEQ multiplex PCR, while TCRdb's copy carries only in-frame clones and drops some. Among 20,000 to 25,000 clones listed, about 89% were seen once. Sequencing was carried out using CD4+ T cells from blood. Receptors were obtained from a human donor with classical Hodgkin lymphoma. CDR3s leave out the opening cysteine and the closing phenylalanine or tryptophan. D genes are given only for firm matches.

D: -; V: TRBV9; CDR3: ASSTRAGPYGYT
D: -; V: TRBV28; CDR3: ASSLSGGPYEQY
D: TRBD2; V: TRBV5-1; CDR3: ASSLALAGYNEQF
D: -; V: TRBV7-2; CDR3: ASSLLSTGELF
D: -; V: TRBV7-8; CDR3: ASSLVERAWSTGTQY
D: -; V: TRBV2; CDR3: ASKLQGNPWGTEAF
D: TRBD2; V: TRBV9; CDR3: ASSGLTSGGAGEQY
D: -; V: TRBV4-1; CDR3: ASSQDGVGRSNEKLF
D: -; V: TRBV6-5; CDR3: ASRRGKNSPLH
D: -; V: TRBV11-2; CDR3: ASSLAGRKETQY
D: -; V: TRBV2; CDR3: ASSGGLPSTDTQY
D: -; V: TRBV6-5; CDR3: ASSEGTADTQY
D: -; V: TRBV19; CDR3: ASSIGTPNTGELF
D: -; V: TRBV2; CDR3: ASSEAAGNYGYT
D: -; V: TRBV20-1; CDR3: SAEQGYEQY
D: TRBD2; V: TRBV7-9; CDR3: ASSLLAGGNTGELF
D: TRBD2; V: TRBV5-1; CDR3: ASSPGRGLPETQY
D: TRBD1; V: TRBV25-1; CDR3: ASSEYRGTGTNTGELF
D: -; V: TRBV6-5; CDR3: ASREGGGANVLT
D: -; V: TRBV27; CDR3: ASSPNSNSPLH
D: TRBD1; V: TRBV5-1; CDR3: ASSLVQGALTGEKLF
D: -; V: TRBV5-6; CDR3: ASSLTPRNTEAF
D: -; V: TRBV18; CDR3: ASSPIDEHLTEQF
D: -; V: TRBV11-1; CDR3: ASSLGGLRTEAF
D: -; V: TRBV5-6; CDR3: ASNWGGRTEAF
D: -; V: TRBV7-2; CDR3: ASSLRGGSSQLRETQY
D: TRBD2; V: TRBV10-2; CDR3: ASTKGSVAGGFNKNYNEQF
D: TRBD1; V: TRBV7-8; CDR3: ASSLALWTGPSSYEQY
D: -; V: TRBV4-3; CDR3: ASSQVNGGAYEQY